This TCR beta chain was captured by sequencing in a study of CD8 T cells in Susac syndrome. An input of about 0.5 to 1 ug of RNA was subjected to reverse transcription using random hexamers. It was immunoSEQ multiplex PCR that amplified TCR beta CDR3 across 54 Vbeta and 13 Jbeta. Using its own MiXCR run on the immunoSEQ multiplex PCR reads, TCRdb lists one record per CDR3 protein. The table has more than 100,000 distinct CDR3 sequences, around 94% seen once. Deletions cut 4 bases from V and 6 bases from J, with 17 bases between. The CDR3 is 15 amino acids. The germline gives CDR1 SGDLS, CDR2 YYNGEE. Sequences were obtained from CD8+ T cells from PBMCs. The source of this sequence is a human donor with Susac syndrome. The chain has TRBV9 and TRBJ1-5, with D maybe TRBD1 (5 bases). DNA for the CDR3: TGTGCCAGCAGCCCCGGGGCCACCGTCGGTCAGCCCCAGCATTTT. As protein: CASSPGATVGQPQHF.